The 15 T cell receptor beta chains in this list originate from one sample, sequenced in a study of cytomegalovirus exposure and HLA in healthy donors. The PCR used 60 Vbeta and 13 Jbeta primers. TCRdb's table, derived via immunoSEQ multiplex PCR, lists solely in-frame clones and lacks some. This table has fewer than 150,000 clones, around 80% appearing once. The sequenced sample consisted of PBMCs. The receptor source for this set is a female donor in good health and CMV-seronegative.

This clone was counted a single time. The chain carries TRBV5-6 and TRBJ2-7; possibly TRBD2 for D (5 bases). Germline V gives CDR1 SGHDT, CDR2 YYEEEE. V lost 3 bases and J 0 bases, leaving 13 bases between the germline ends. The CDR3 consists of 15 residues. In DNA form, the CDR3 reads TGTGCCAGCAGCTCCTATGGTGGGAGCTCCTACGAGCAGTACTTC. It codes for CASSSYGGSSYEQYF.

The rearrangement links TRBV15 to TRBJ1-2; 10 positions match TRBD1. The CDR3 loop spans 14 amino acids. CDR1 and CDR2 from the germline V gene are LNHNV and YYDKDF (reference sequence). V dropped 3 bases and J dropped 3; count of bases not matched to a gene: 1. The CDR3 protein is CATSSGTGDYGYTF. The CDR3 DNA reads as TGTGCCACCAGCAGCGGGACAGGGGACTATGGCTACACCTTC.

The chain joins TRBV6-1 to TRBJ1-1, with D uncertain. The CDR3 spans 15 residues. V was pared by 7 bases and J by 6 bases, with 21 bases between. Per germline, CDR1 MNHNS and CDR2 SASEGT. CDR3 DNA: TGTGCCAGCACCCAAGCAGGAGGGAGGATTTCTGAAGCTTTCTTT. Translation: CASTQAGGRISEAFF.

This clone was found once. This rearrangement joins TRBV7-9 to TRBJ2-5, with 9 bases matching TRBD1. Germline V gives CDR1 SEHNR, CDR2 FQNEAQ (reference sequence). Trimming took 4 bases from V and 5 from J; bases not matched to a gene: 8. The CDR3 is 15 amino acids. CDR3 in amino acids: CASSSTGTGWETQYF. In DNA, the CDR3 is TGTGCCAGCAGCTCAACCGGGACAGGGTGGGAGACCCAGTACTTC.

V gene TRBV29-1 combines with J gene TRBJ1-2; 9 bases align to TRBD1. This CDR3 is built from 13 residues. V trimming: 4 bases; J trimming: 8 bases; junction bases outside the gene matches: 8. CDR1 and CDR2 from the germline V gene are SQVTM and ANQGSEA. This CDR3 is CSVVRQGVQGYTF. As DNA, the CDR3 is TGCAGCGTTGTAAGACAGGGGGTCCAGGGCTACACCTTC.

The chain combines TRBV7-9 with TRBJ2-5, with unresolved D. Trimming removed 3 bases at V and 5 bases at J, with 10 bases between. The germline V gene encodes CDR1 SEHNR and CDR2 FQNEAQ (reference sequence). The CDR3 is 13 residues long. The CDR3 protein is CASSFLVRETQYF. Here the CDR3 DNA reads TGTGCCAGCAGCTTTCTAGTACGGGAGACCCAGTACTTC.

This clone was picked up a small number of times. V and J are TRBV5-6 and TRBJ2-1, with TRBD2 identical over 8 bases. Germline lookup yields CDR1 SGHDT and CDR2 YYEEEE. The length of the CDR3 is 16 residues. Trimming removed 0 bases from V and 4 bases from J; junction bases left unmatched: 6. The CDR3 here is CASSLATSGAYNEQFF. The CDR3 bases are TGTGCCAGCAGCTTGGCCACTAGCGGAGCTTACAATGAGCAGTTCTTC.

The J gene is TRBJ1-5, the V gene TRBV6-5, with TRBD1 identical over 8 bases. The V gene end was trimmed by 6 bases and the J gene end by 7 bases; junction bases not matched to a gene: 11. The CDR3 has 15 residues. CDR1 is MNHEY, CDR2 SVGAGI, per germline. The CDR3 is CASRPGTGLIQPQHF. CDR3 DNA: TGTGCCAGCAGACCCGGGACAGGACTGATCCAGCCCCAGCATTTT.

The gene calls are TRBV6-5 and TRBJ2-3, with D uncertain. Trimming took off 5 bases at V and 0 bases at J, with 9 bases between the two ends. Germline values: CDR1 MNHEY, CDR2 SVGAGI. The CDR3 covers 14 residues. The CDR3 DNA reads as TGTGCCAGCAGTATTGATAGTAGCACAGATACGCAGTATTTT. Encoded protein: CASSIDSSTDTQYF.

J is TRBJ2-1 and V is TRBV7-9; TRBD2 aligns across 12 bases. The length of the CDR3 is 16 residues. Germline values: CDR1 SEHNR, CDR2 FQNEAQ (reference sequence). V shed 5 bases, J shed 2 bases, and the junction held 4 bases outside the gene matches. The DNA for the CDR3 is TGTGCCAGCAGCGGACTAGCGGGATCCACCTACAATGAGCAGTTCTTC. It is translated as CASSGLAGSTYNEQFF.

This chain connects TRBV7-2 to TRBJ2-3; 8 bases are shared with TRBD2. V shed 3 bases, J shed 4 bases, and the junction held 6 bases outside the gene matches. CDR1 is SGHTA, CDR2 FQGNSA, per germline. The CDR3 length is 15 residues. CDR3 DNA sequence: TGTGCCAGCAGCTTGACCAGCGGGAGCCCAGATACGCAGTATTTT. It encodes CASSLTSGSPDTQYF.

This chain links TRBV5-1 with TRBJ2-5; 7 positions agree with TRBD2. From germline, CDR1 is SGHRS and CDR2 YFSETQ. The CDR3 has 16 residues. Trimming cost V 0 bases and J 2 bases; bases outside gene matches: 7. CDR3 in amino acids: CASSLAGQGGQETQYF. CDR3 in DNA: TGCGCCAGCAGCTTGGCCGGCCAGGGAGGGCAAGAGACCCAGTACTTC.

This chain links TRBV2 with TRBJ1-5; D possibly corresponds to TRBD1 (6 bases). Trimming stripped 6 bases from V and 2 bases from J, with 14 bases between. The CDR3 is made up of 15 amino acids. Germline CDR1 and CDR2: SNHLY and FYNNEI. The CDR3 loop is CASRVQGVGNQPQHF. In nucleotides, the CDR3 is TGTGCCAGCAGGGTACAGGGCGTAGGCAATCAGCCCCAGCATTTT.

In DNA, the CDR3 is TGTGCCTTGGAAAGCGGGGTGGGAGAGACCGGGGAGCTGTTTTTT. Its translation: CALESGVGETGELFF. The chain has TRBV30 and TRBJ2-2; TRBD2 agrees at 7 bases. V lost 7 bases, J lost 5 bases, and 13 bases stayed unmatched. This CDR3 comprises 15 residues. Germline assignment: CDR1 GTSNPN and CDR2 SVGIG (reference sequence). Full variable domain (remainder filled in from reference TRBV30 and TRBJ2-2): SQTIHQWPATLVQPVGSPLSLECTVEGTSNPNLYWYRQAAGRGLQLLFYSVGIGQISSEVPQNLSASRPQDRQFILSSKKLLLSDSGFYLCALESGVGETGELFFGEGSRLTVL.

The chain combines TRBV13 with TRBJ1-5; possibly TRBD1 for D (5 bases). The CDR3 sequence is 15 residues long. Germline V gene lookup returns CDR1 PRHDT and CDR2 FYEKMQ (reference sequence). V was trimmed by 0 bases and J by 0 bases, leaving 6 bases between them. Here the CDR3 DNA reads TGTGCCAGCAGCTTAGGGACAGATAGCAATCAGCCCCAGCATTTT. It specifies CASSLGTDSNQPQHF.